This TCR beta chain was sequenced for a study of blood T cell repertoires in COVID-19. Overall study context: The United States, Italy and Spain were the sources of the acute and convalescent COVID-19 samples. The cDNA or gDNA used as material had been derived from T cells, B-cell-depleted T cells, or PBMCs.

Germline-derived CDR1 and CDR2 are LNHNV and YYDKDF (reference sequence). The CDR3 covers 15 residues. The V and J ends lost 2 bases and 5 bases respectively, with 12 bases between them. Method: immunoSEQ multiplex PCR; TCRdb's copy keeps in-frame clones and lacks some. The sample consists of about 47,000 clones, over 80% of them appearing once. This TCR was sampled from a man between 60 and 70 years old with active COVID-19. The chain joins TRBV15 to TRBJ2-2; no clear D gene. Sequences were obtained from peripheral blood. This CDR3 is CATSRLAQQTGELFF. The DNA of the CDR3 is TGTGCCACCAGCAGATTGGCACAACAGACCGGGGAGCTGTTTTTT. Using reference TRBV15 and TRBJ2-2 for the parts outside the CDR3, the full variable domain is DAMVIQNPRYQVTQFGKPVTLSCSQTLNHNVMYWYQQKSSQAPKLLFHYYDKDFNNEADTPDNFQSRRPNTSFCFLDIRSPGLGDTAMYLCATSRLAQQTGELFFGEGSRLTVL.